The T cell receptor (beta chain) described here comes from a study of regulatory T cells in long-lasting Graves disease. Described time point: persistent/refractory GD, antithyroid drugs over 5 years with positive TRAb. The TCR library used RNA extracted from PBMCs. Tubes containing EDTA received 8.5 to 9 milliliters of drawn peripheral blood. The V end was cut by 6 bases, the J end by 0 bases, with 8 bases between. The CDR3 runs 13 residues. Assembly of TCR beta libraries relied on iRepertoire HTBI primers together with Arm-PCR of CDR3 regions. TCRdb fed the multiplex PCR reads into MiXCR, producing one record per CDR3 protein. The sample has about 400,000 distinct CDR3 sequences; about a fifth are singletons. The table lists this clonotype with many counts.

The sample here was peripheral blood mononuclear cells (PBMCs), taken when the disease was refractory, from a patient treated with antithyroid drugs. The sequence was obtained from a female donor with Graves disease. The chain couples TRBV12-3 or TRBV12-4 to TRBJ2-5, with a weak D call TRBD2 (5 bases). The DNA for the CDR3 is TGTGCCAGCAGGGAGGAATACCAAGAGACCCAGTACTTC. Its translation is CASREEYQETQYF.